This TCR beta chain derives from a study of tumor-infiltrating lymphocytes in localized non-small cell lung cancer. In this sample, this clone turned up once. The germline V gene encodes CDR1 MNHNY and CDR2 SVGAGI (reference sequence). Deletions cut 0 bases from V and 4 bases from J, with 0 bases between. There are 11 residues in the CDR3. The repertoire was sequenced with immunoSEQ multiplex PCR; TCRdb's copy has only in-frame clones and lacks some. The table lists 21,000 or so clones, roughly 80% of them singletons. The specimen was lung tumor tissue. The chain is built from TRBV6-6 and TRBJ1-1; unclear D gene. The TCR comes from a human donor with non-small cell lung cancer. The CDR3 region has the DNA TGTGCCAGCAGTTACTCCACTGAAGCTTTCTTT. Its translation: CASSYSTEAFF.